In its sample, the clone carrying this T cell receptor beta chain was seen once. Antigen specificity is unknown. PCR was performed a second time for roughly 6 to 12 cycles using a sample-barcoded 5' primer and a J-beta primer mix. TCRdb independently ran MiXCR on the 5' RACE reads; one entry per CDR3 protein. This sample has approximately 960,000 distinct CDR3 sequences, with roughly 29% found just once. The data were obtained in a study of blood T cells in healthy people across ages. Study conclusions and caveats: Among long-lived donors, naive CD4+ cells were more numerous and diversity higher than in aged donors.

The sample was also reused in another study, on T cells of mothers and their children. That work adds: Three healthy Caucasian mothers, along with their six children, served as the donors. The authors added sample barcodes and 2-4 random nucleotides using the M1S primer of the second PCR. Each child gave approximately 3.2 million TCR beta CDR3 reads (each mother, over 8.5 million).

The specimen was blood. The origin of this receptor is a middle-aged woman in good health.

This chain's CDR3 is CSARVRTRTKWDYGYTF. Here the CDR3 DNA reads TGCAGTGCTAGAGTTCGAACGCGGACCAAATGGGACTATGGCTACACCTTC. The V and J genes are TRBV20-1 and TRBJ1-2; D gene unclear. V gave up 1 base and J gave up 3 bases, with 21 bases separating them. Germline-derived CDR1 and CDR2 are DFQATT and SNEGSKA (reference sequence). The CDR3 runs to 17 residues.